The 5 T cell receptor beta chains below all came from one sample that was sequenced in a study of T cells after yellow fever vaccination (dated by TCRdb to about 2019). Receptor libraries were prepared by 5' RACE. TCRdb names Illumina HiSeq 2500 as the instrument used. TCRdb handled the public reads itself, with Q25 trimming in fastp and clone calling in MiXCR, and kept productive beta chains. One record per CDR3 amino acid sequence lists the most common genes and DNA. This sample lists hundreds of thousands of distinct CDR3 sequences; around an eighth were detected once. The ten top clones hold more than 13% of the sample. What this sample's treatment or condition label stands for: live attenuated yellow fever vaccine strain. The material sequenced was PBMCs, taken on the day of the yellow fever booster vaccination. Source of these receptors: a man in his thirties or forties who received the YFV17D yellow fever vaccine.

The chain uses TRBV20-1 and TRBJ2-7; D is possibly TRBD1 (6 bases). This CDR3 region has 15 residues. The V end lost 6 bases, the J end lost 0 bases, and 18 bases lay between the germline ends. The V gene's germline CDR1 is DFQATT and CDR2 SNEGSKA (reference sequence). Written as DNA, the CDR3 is TGCAGTGCGGAAAGTGGCGACAGGAGCTCCTACGAGCAGTACTTC. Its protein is CSAESGDRSSYEQYF.

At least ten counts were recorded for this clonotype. CDR3 loop: CASSLGLLDNEQFF. In DNA, the CDR3 is TGTGCCAGCAGCCTGGGACTTCTAGACAATGAGCAGTTCTTC. The gene calls are TRBV9 and TRBJ2-1; a weak D match, TRBD2 (6 bases). V was clipped by 4 bases and J by 5 bases, with 13 bases between them. The CDR3 has 14 residues. CDR1 and CDR2 from the germline V gene are SGDLS and YYNGEE.

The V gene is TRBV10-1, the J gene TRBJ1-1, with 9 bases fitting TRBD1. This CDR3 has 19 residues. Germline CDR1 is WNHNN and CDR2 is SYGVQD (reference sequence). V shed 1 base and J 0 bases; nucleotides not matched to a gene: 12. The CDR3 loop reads CASSEFPGTGSGMNTEAFF. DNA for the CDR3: TGCGCCAGCAGTGAGTTTCCCGGGACAGGGTCCGGAATGAACACTGAAGCTTTCTTT.

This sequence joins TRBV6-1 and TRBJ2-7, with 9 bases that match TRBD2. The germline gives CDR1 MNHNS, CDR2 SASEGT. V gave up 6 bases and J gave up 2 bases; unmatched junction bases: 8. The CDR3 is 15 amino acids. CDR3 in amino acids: CASRLTSGGPYEQYF. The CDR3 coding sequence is TGTGCCAGCAGGCTGACTAGCGGTGGTCCCTACGAGCAGTACTTC.

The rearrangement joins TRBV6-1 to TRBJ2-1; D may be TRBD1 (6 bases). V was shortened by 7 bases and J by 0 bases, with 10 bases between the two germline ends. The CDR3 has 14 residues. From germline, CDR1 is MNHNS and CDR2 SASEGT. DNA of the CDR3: TGTGCCAGCACCCTACAGGGCTCCTACAATGAGCAGTTCTTC. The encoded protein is CASTLQGSYNEQFF.